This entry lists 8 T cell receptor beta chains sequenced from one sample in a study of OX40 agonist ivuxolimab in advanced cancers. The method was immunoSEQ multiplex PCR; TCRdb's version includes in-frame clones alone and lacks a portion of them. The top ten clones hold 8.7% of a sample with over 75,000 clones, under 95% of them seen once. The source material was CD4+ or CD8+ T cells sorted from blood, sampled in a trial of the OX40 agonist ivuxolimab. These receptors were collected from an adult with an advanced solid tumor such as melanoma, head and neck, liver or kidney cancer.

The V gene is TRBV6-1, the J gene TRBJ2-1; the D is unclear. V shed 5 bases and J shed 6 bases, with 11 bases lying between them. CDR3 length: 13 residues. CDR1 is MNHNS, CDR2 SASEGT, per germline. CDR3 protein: CASSLLSSNEQFF. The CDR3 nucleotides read TGTGCCAGCAGTCTCCTTTCTAGCAATGAGCAGTTCTTC.

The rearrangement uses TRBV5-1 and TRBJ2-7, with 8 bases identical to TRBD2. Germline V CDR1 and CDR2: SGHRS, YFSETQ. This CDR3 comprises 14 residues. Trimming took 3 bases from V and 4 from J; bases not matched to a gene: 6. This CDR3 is CASSSRGGPYEQYF. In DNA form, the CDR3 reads TGCGCCAGCAGCTCCCGGGGGGGGCCTTACGAGCAGTACTTC.

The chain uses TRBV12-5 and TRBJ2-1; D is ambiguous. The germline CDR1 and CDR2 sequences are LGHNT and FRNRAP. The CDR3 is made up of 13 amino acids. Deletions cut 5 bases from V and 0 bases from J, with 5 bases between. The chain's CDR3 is CASGQSSYNEQFF. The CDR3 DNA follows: TGTGCTAGTGGTCAGAGCTCCTACAATGAGCAGTTCTTC. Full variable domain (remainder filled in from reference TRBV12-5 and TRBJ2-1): DARVTQTPRHKVTEMGQEVTMRCQPILGHNTVFWYRQTMMQGLELLAYFRNRAPLDDSGMPKDRFSAEMPDATLATLKIQPSEPRDSAVYFCASGQSSYNEQFFGPGTRLTVL.

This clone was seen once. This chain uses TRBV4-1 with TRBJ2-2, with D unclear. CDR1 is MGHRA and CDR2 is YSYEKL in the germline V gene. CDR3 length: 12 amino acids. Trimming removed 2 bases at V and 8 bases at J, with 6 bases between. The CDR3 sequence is CASSQHGGELFF. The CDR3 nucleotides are TGCGCCAGCAGCCAACATGGAGGGGAGCTGTTTTTT.

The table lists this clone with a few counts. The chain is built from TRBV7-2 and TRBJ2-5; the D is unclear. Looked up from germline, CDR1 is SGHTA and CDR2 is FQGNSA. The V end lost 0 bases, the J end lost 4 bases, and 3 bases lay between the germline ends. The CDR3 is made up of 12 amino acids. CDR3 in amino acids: CASSLARETQYF. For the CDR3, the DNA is TGTGCCAGCAGCTTAGCTAGAGAGACCCAGTACTTC.

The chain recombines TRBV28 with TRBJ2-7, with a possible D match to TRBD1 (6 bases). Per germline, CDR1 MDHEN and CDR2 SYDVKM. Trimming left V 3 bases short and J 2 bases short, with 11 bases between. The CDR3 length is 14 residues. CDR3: CASSFADRAYEQYF. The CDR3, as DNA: TGTGCCAGCAGTTTCGCGGACAGAGCCTACGAGCAGTACTTC.

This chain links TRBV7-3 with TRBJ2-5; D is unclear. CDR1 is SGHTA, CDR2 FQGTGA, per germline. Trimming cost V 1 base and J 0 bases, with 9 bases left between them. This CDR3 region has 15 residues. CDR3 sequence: CASSLIGGNQETQYF. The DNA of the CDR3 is TGTGCCAGCAGCTTAATTGGTGGGAACCAAGAGACCCAGTACTTC.

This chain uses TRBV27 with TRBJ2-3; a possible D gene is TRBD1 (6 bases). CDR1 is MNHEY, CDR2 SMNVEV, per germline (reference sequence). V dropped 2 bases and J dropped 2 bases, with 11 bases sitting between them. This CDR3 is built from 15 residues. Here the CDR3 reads CASSLVSGATDTQYF. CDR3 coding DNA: TGTGCCAGCAGTTTAGTTTCAGGGGCCACAGATACGCAGTATTTT.